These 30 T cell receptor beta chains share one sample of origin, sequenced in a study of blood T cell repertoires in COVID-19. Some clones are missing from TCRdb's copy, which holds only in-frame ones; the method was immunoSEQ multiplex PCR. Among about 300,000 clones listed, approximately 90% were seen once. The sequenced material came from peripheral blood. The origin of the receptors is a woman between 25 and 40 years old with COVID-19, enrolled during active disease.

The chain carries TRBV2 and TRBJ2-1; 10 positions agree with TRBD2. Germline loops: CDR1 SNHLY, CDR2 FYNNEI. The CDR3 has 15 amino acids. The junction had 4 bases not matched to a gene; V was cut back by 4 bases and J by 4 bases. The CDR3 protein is CASSVEAGGYNEQFF. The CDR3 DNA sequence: TGTGCCAGCAGTGTGGAAGCGGGGGGGTACAATGAGCAGTTCTTC.

The CDR3 loop is CASGGVQHTDTQYF. The CDR3, as DNA: TGTGCCAGCGGGGGGGTTCAGCACACAGATACGCAGTATTTT. The V gene is TRBV6-5, the J gene TRBJ2-3; 7 nucleotides agree with TRBD2. Germline CDR1 and CDR2: MNHEY and SVGAGI. The CDR3 is made up of 14 amino acids. V dropped 8 bases and J dropped 2; count of bases not matched to a gene: 7.

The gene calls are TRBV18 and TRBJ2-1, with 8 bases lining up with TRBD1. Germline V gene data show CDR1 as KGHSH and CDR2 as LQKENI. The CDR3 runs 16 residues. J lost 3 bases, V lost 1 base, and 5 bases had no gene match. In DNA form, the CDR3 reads TGTGCCAGCTCACCACTTTCAGGGGGCTTCTACAATGAGCAGTTCTTC. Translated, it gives CASSPLSGGFYNEQFF.

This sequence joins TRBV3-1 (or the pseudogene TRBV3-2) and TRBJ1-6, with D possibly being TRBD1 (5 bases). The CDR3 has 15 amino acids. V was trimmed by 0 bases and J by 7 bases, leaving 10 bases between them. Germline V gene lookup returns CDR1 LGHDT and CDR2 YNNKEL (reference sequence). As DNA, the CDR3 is TGTGCCAGCAGCCAAGACGACAGCCTCAATTCACCCCTCCACTTT. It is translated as CASSQDDSLNSPLHF.

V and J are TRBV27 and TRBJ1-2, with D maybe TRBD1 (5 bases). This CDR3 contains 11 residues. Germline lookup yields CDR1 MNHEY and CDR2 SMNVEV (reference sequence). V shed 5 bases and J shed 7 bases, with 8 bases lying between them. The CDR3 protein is CASSQGFGYTF. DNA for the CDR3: TGTGCCAGCAGTCAGGGTTTTGGCTACACCTTC.

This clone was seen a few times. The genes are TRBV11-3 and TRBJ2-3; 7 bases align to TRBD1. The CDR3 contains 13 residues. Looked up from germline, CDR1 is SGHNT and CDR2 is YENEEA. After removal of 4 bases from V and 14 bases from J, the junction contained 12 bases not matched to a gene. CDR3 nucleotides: TGTGCCAGCAGCTCGACCAGGGGGTCGATTCTGTATTTT. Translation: CASSSTRGSILYF.

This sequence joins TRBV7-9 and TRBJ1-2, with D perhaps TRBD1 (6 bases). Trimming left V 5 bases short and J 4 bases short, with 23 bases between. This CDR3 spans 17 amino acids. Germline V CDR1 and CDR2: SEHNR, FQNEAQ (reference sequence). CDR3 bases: TGTGCCAGCAGCGCGGGACGGGGGGCGCGGGTTACCTATGGCTACACCTTC. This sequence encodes CASSAGRGARVTYGYTF.

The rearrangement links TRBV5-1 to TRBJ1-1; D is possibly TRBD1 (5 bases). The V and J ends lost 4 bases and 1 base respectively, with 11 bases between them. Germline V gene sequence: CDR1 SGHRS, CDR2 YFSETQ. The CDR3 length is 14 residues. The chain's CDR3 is CASSVQRGNTEAFF. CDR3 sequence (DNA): TGCGCCAGCAGCGTCCAAAGGGGGAACACTGAAGCTTTCTTT.

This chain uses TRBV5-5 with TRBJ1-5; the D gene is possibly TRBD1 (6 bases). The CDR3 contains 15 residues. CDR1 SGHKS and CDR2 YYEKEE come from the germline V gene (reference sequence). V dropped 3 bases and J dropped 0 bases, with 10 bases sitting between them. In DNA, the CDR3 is TGTGCCAGCAGCTACGGACAGTCTAGCAATCAGCCCCAGCATTTT. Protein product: CASSYGQSSNQPQHF.

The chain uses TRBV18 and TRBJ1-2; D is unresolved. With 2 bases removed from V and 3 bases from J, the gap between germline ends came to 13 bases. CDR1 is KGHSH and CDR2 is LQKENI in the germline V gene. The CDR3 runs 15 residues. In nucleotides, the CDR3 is TGTGCCAGCTCACCATCGAGTAGCGGGGACTATGGCTACACCTTC. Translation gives CASSPSSSGDYGYTF.

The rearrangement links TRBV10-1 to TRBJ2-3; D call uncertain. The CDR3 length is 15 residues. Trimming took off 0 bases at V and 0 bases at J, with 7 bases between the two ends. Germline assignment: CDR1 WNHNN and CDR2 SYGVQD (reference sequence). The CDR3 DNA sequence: TGCGCCAGCAGTGAGTCCACAGCAAGCACAGATACGCAGTATTTT. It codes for CASSESTASTDTQYF.

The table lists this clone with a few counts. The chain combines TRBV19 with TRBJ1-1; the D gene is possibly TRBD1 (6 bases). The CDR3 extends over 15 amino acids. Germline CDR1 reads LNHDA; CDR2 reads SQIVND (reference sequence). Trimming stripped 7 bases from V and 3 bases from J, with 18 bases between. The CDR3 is CASTLAGGRDTEAFF. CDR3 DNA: TGTGCCAGTACCCTAGCGGGGGGCAGGGACACTGAAGCTTTCTTT.

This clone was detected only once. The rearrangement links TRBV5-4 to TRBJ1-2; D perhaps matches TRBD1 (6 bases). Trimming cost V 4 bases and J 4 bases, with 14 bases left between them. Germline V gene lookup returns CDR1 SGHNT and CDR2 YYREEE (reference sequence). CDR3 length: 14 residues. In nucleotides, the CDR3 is TGTGCCAGCAGCGGGAGTGGGGGGGCCTATGGCTACACCTTC. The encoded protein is CASSGSGGAYGYTF.

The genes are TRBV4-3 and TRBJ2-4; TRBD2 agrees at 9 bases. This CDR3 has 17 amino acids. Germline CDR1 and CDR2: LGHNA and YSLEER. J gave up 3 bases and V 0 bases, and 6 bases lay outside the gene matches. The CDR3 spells CASSQDGRGGIKNIQYF. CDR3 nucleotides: TGCGCCAGCAGCCAAGATGGGCGGGGGGGTATCAAAAACATTCAGTACTTC.

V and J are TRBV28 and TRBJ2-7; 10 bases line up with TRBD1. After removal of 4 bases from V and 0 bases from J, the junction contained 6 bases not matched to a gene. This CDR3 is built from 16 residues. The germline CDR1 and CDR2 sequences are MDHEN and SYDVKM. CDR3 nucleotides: TGTGCCAGCAGTTCCCCCGGGACAGGGGACTCCTACGAGCAGTACGTC. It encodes CASSSPGTGDSYEQYV.

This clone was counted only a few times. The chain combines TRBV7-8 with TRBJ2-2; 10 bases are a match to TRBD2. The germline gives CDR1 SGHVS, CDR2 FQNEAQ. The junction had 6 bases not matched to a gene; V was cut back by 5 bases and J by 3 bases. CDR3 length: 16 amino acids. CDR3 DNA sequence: TGTGCCAGCAGCCTAAAGCGGGGGGGTTACACCGGGGAGCTGTTTTTT. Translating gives CASSLKRGGYTGELFF.

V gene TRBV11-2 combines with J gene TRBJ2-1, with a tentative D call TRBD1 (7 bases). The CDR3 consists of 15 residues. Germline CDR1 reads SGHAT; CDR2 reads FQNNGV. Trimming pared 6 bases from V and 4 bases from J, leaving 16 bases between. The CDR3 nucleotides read TGTGCCAGCAGACTGTCAGGGGGGAGATACAATGAGCAGTTCTTC. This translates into CASRLSGGRYNEQFF.

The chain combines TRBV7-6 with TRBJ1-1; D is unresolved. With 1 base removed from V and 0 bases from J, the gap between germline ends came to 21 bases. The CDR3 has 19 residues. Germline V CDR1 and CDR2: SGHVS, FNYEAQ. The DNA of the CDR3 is TGTGCCAGCAGCTTAGGTTCAAATTGGGAGAAAGCTTTGAACACTGAAGCTTTCTTT. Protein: CASSLGSNWEKALNTEAFF. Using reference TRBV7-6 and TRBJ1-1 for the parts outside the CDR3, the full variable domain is GAGVSQSPRYKVTKRGQDVALRCDPISGHVSLYWYRQALGQGPEFLTYFNYEAQQDKSGLPNDRFSAERPEGSISTLTIQRTEQRDSAMYRCASSLGSNWEKALNTEAFFGQGTRLTVV.

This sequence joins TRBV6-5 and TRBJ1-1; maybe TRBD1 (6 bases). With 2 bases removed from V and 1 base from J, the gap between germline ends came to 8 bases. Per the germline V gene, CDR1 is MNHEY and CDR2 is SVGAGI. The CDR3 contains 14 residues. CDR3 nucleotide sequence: TGTGCCAGCAGTTACCAGGGGTCGAACACTGAAGCTTTCTTT. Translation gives CASSYQGSNTEAFF.

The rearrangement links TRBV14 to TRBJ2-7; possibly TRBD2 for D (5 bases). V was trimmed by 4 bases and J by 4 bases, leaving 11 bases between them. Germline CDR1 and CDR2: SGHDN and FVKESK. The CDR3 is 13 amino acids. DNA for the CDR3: TGTGCCAGCAGCCTTTTGCCGGGGTACGAGCAGTACTTC. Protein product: CASSLLPGYEQYF.

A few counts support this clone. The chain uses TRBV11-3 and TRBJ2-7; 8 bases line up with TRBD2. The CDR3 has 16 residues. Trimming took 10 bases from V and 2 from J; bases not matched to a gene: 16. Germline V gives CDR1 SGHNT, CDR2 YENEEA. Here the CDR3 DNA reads TGTGCCACCCCTACCAGGGGCGGGGGGCCTGCCTACGAGCAGTACGTC. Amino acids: CATPTRGGGPAYEQYV.

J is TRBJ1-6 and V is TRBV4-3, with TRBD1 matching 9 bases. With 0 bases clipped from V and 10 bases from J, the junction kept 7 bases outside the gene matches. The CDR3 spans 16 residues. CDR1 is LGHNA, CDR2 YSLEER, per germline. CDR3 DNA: TGCGCCAGCAGCCAAGATCCCGGGACAGGGTGGTCACCCCTCCACTTT. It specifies CASSQDPGTGWSPLHF.

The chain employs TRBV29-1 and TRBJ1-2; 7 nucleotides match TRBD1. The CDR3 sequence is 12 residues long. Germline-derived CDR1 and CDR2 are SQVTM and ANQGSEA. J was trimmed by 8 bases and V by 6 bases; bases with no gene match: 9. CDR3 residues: CSVWWAGGGYTF. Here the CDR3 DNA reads TGCAGCGTGTGGTGGGCAGGGGGAGGCTACACCTTC.

CDR3 sequence (DNA): TGTGCCAGCAGCCCCGGGACAGAAAAACTGTTTTTT. Its protein product is CASSPGTEKLFF. The rearrangement uses TRBV12-3 or TRBV12-4 and TRBJ1-4; weak D call: TRBD1 (6 bases). The V end lost 6 bases, the J end lost 8 bases, and 10 bases lay between the germline ends. CDR3 length: 12 residues.

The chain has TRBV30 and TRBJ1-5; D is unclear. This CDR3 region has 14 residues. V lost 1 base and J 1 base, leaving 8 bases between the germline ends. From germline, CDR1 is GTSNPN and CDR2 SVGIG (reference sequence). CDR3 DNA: TGTGCCTGGAGTGCTGAGATGAGCAATCAGCCCCAGCATTTT. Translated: CAWSAEMSNQPQHF.

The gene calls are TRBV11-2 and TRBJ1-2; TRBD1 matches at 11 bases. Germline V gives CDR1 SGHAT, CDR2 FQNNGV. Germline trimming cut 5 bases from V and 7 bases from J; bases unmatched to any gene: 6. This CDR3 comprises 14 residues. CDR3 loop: CASSTGQGAFGYTF. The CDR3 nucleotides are TGTGCCAGCAGCACCGGACAGGGGGCTTTTGGCTACACCTTC.

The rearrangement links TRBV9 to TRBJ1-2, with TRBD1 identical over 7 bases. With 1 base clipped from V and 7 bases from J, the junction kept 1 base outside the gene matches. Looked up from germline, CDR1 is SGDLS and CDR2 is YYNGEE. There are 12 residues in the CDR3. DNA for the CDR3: TGTGCCAGCAGCGTACAGGGGGGTGGCTACACCTTC. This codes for CASSVQGGGYTF. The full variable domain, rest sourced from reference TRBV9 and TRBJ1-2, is DSGVTQTPKHLITATGQRVTLRCSPRSGDLSVYWYQQSLDQGLQFLIQYYNGEERAKGNILERFSAQQFPDLHSELNLSSLELGDSALYFCASSVQGGGYTFGSGTRLTVV.

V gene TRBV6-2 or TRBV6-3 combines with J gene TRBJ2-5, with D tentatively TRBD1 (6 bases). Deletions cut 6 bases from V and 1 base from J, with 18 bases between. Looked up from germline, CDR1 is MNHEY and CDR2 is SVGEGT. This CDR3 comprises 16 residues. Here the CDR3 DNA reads TGTGCCAGCAGCCCGACTGGCAGGGGAGCCCAAGAGACCCAGTACTTC. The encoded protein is CASSPTGRGAQETQYF.

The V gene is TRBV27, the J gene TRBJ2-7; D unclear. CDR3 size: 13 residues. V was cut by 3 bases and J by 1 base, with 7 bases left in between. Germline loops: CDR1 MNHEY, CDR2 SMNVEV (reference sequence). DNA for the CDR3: TGTGCCAGCAGTTTGGGCAGATCCTACGAGCAGTACGTC. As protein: CASSLGRSYEQYV.

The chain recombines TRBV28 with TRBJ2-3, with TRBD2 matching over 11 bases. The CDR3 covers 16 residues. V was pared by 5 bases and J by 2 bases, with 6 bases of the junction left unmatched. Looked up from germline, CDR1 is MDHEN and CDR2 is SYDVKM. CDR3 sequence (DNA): TGTGCCAGCAGTCAGGCTAGCGGGGGGTTCACAGATACGCAGTATTTT. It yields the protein CASSQASGGFTDTQYF.